There are a few counts of the clone carrying this T cell receptor beta chain. Only in-frame clones appear in the TCRdb table, and some are missing; sequencing was by immunoSEQ multiplex PCR. The sample shows tens of thousands of clones, about nine tenths of them seen only once. This sample stems from a study of T cell responses to AZD1222 COVID-19 vaccine. J gave up 5 bases and V 7 bases, and 8 bases lay outside the gene matches. Germline V gene lookup returns CDR1 SGHAT and CDR2 FQNNGV. The CDR3 spans 14 residues. This chain links TRBV11-2 with TRBJ2-1, with 7 bases aligning to TRBD2. The sequence came from an adult in good health. This material consisted of peripheral blood, taken on day 0 of AZD1222 vaccination. The CDR3 DNA reads as TGTGCCAGCACCTGGGGAAGCGGGGACAATGAGCAGTTCTTC. This encodes CASTWGSGDNEQFF.